A single T cell receptor (beta chain) is shown here with its context. V was shortened by 3 bases and J by 7 bases, with 16 bases between the two germline ends. Germline V lookup: CDR1 SGHAT, CDR2 FQNNGV. The CDR3 loop spans 15 amino acids. These data originate in a study of blood T cell repertoires in COVID-19. Looking at the study overall: Collection of acute and convalescent COVID-19 samples took place in the United States, Italy and Spain. T cells, B-cell-depleted T cells, or PBMCs supplied cDNA or gDNA.

The table came from immunoSEQ multiplex PCR; TCRdb's copy has only in-frame clones and leaves some out. The sample yields roughly 180,000 clones, approximately 79% seen once. While infection was still active, Seattle patients were enrolled and then followed longitudinally. The chain is built from TRBV11-2 and TRBJ2-1; D is perhaps TRBD2 (5 bases). Material for sequencing was peripheral blood. The receptor was derived from an older woman with COVID-19, enrolled during active disease. CDR3 in DNA: TGTGCCAGCAGCTTCGAGGACTGGGCCCGGAATGAGCAGTTCTTC. Encoded protein: CASSFEDWARNEQFF. Supplemented by reference TRBV11-2 and TRBJ2-1, the full variable domain reads EAGVAQSPRYKIIEKRQSVAFWCNPISGHATLYWYQQILGQGPKLLIQFQNNGVVDDSQLPKDRFSAERLKGVDSTLKIQPAKLEDSAVYLCASSFEDWARNEQFFGPGTRLTVL.